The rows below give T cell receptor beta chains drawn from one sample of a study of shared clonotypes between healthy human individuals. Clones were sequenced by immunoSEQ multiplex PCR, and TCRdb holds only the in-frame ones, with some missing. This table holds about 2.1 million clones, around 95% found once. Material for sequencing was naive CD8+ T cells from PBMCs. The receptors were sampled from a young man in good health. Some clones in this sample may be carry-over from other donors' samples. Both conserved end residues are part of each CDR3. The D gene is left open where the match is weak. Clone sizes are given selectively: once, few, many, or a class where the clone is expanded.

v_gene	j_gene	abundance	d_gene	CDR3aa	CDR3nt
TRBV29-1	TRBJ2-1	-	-	CSWDLSSYNEQFF	TGCAGTTGGGACCTTAGCTCCTACAATGAGCAGTTCTTC
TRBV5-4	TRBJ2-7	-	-	CASRLRSSYEQYF	TGTGCCAGTCGGCTACGGAGCTCCTACGAGCAGTACTTC
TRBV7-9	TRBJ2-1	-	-	CASRPRLHNEQFF	TGTGCCAGCAGACCACGACTCCACAATGAGCAGTTCTTC
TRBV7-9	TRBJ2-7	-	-	CASSEIGTGNYEQYF	TGTGCCAGCAGCGAAATAGGGACGGGCAACTACGAGCAGTACTTC
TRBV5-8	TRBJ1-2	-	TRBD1	CASSLEDYRGDDGYTF	TGTGCCAGCAGCTTGGAGGATTACAGGGGGGACGATGGCTACACCTTC
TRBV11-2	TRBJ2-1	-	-	CASSFFPRSVYNEQFF	TGTGCCAGCAGCTTTTTCCCTCGCTCCGTCTACAATGAGCAGTTCTTC
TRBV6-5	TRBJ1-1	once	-	CASRQYPDTHTEAFF	TGTGCCAGCAGGCAGTATCCCGACACCCACACTGAAGCTTTCTTT
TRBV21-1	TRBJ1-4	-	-	CASSNLAGDGLFF	TGTGCCAGCAGCAATCTGGCAGGGGATGGACTGTTTTTT
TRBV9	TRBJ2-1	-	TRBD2	CASSALGAGRTRNEQFF	TGTGCCAGCAGCGCCCTAGGAGCGGGGAGAACTCGGAATGAGCAGTTCTTC
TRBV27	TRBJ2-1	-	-	CASSLIPVADTGEQFF	TGTGCCAGCAGTTTAATCCCCGTGGCAGACACAGGTGAGCAGTTCTTC
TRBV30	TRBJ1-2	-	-	CAWSFAHYGYTF	TGTGCCTGGAGTTTTGCCCACTATGGCTACACCTTC
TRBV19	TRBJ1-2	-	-	CASIPPRYGYTF	TGTGCCAGCATCCCCCCCCGCTATGGCTACACCTTC
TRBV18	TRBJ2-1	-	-	CASSPRDQGAYEQFF	TGTGCCAGCTCACCGCGGGATCAGGGTGCCTATGAGCAGTTCTTC
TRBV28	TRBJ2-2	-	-	CASSNLPGELFF	TGTGCCAGCAGCAATCTTCCCGGGGAGCTGTTTTTT
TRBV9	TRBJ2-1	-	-	CASSVTSNEQFF	TGTGCCAGCAGCGTTACCAGCAATGAGCAGTTCTTC
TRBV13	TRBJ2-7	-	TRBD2	CASSFPSGNAYEQYF	TGTGCCAGCAGCTTTCCTAGCGGGAATGCCTACGAGCAGTACTTC
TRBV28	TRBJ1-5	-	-	CASSSVTGSNQPQHF	TGTGCCAGCAGTTCCGTCACAGGAAGCAATCAGCCCCAGCATTTT
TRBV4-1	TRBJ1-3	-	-	CASSAGLKPGNTIYF	TGCGCCAGCAGCGCGGGGCTTAAGCCTGGAAACACCATATATTTT
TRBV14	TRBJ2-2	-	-	CASSLGTGELFF	TGTGCCAGCAGTTTGGGCACCGGGGAGCTGTTTTTT